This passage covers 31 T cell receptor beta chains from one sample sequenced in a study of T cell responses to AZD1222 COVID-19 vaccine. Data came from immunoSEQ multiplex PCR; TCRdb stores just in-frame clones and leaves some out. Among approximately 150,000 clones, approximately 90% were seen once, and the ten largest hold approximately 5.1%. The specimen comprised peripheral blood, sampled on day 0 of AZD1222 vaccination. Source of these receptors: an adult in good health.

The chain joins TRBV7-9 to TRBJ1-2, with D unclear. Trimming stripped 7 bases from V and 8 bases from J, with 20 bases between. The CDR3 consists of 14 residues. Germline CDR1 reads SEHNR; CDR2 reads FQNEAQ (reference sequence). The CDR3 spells CASTFEELSRGYTF. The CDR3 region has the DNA TGTGCCAGCACCTTCGAGGAGTTGAGTCGGGGCTACACCTTC.

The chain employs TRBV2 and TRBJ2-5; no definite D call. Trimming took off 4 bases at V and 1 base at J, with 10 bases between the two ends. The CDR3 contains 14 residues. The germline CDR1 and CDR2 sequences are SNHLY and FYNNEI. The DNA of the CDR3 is TGTGCCAGCAGTGGGGCCAACCTCCAAGAGACCCAGTACTTC. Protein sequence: CASSGANLQETQYF.

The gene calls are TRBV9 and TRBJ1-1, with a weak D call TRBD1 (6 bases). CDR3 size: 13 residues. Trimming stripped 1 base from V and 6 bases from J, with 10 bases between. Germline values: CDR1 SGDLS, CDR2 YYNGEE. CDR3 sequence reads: CASSVRGGAEAFF. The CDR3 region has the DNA TGTGCCAGCAGCGTACGGGGGGGCGCTGAAGCTTTCTTT.

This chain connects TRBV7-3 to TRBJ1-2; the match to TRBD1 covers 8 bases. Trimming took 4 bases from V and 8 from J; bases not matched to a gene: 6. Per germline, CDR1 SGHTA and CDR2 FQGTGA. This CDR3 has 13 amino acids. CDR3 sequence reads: CASSYQGADGYTF. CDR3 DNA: TGTGCCAGCAGCTATCAGGGGGCGGACGGCTACACCTTC.

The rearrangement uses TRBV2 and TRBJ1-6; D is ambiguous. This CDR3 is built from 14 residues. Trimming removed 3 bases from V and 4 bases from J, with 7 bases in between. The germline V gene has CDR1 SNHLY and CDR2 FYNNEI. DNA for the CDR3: TGTGCCAGCAGTGACAGTTTTTATAATTCACCCCTCCACTTT. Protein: CASSDSFYNSPLHF.

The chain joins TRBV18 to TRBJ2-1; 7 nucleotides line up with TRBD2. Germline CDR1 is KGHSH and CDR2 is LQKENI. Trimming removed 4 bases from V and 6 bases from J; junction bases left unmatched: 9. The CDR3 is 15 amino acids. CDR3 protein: CASSLGGSRFNEQFF. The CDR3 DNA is TGTGCCAGCTCACTGGGCGGGAGTAGGTTCAATGAGCAGTTCTTC.

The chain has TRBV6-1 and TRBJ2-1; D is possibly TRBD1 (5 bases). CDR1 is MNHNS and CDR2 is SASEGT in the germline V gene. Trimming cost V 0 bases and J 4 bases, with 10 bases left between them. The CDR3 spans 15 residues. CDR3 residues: CASSEATGRYNEQFF. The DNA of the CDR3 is TGTGCCAGCAGTGAAGCAACAGGACGGTACAATGAGCAGTTCTTC.

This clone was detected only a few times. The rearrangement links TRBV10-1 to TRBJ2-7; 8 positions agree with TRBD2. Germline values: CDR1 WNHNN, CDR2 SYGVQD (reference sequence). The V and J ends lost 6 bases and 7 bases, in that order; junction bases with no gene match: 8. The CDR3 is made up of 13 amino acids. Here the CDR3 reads CASSAGLVTEQYF. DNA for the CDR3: TGCGCCAGCAGCGCGGGACTAGTCACTGAGCAGTACTTC.

The CDR3 region is CASTPGQGPRETQYF. In DNA, the CDR3 is TGTGCCAGCACCCCTGGACAGGGCCCAAGGGAGACCCAGTACTTC. This chain uses TRBV7-9 with TRBJ2-5; 8 bases are a match to TRBD1. Germline lookup yields CDR1 SEHNR and CDR2 FQNEAQ (reference sequence). The trim removed 7 bases at V and 5 bases at J, leaving 12 bases unmatched. The length of the CDR3 is 15 residues.

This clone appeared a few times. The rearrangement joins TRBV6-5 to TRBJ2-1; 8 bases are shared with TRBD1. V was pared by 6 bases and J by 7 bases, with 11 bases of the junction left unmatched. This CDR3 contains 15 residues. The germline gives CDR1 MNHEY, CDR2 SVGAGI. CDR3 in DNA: TGTGCCAGCAGAACGGACAGGGCTCGACTGAATGAGCAGTTCTTC. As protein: CASRTDRARLNEQFF.

The CDR3 protein is CATSRAGGHSTDTQYF. CDR3 DNA sequence: TGTGCCACCAGCAGGGCAGGGGGGCATAGCACAGATACGCAGTATTTT. The V call is TRBV15, the J call TRBJ2-3; possible D gene TRBD1, 7 bases. The length of the CDR3 is 16 residues. Per the germline V gene, CDR1 is LNHNV and CDR2 is YYDKDF (reference sequence). V was cut by 3 bases and J by 0 bases, with 13 bases left in between.

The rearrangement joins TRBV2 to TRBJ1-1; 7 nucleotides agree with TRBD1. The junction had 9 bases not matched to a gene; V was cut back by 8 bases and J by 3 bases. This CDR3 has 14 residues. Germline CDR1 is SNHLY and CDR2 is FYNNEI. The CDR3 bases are TGTGCCAGCGGGAGAGGGGGCGCCTACACTGAAGCTTTCTTT. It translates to CASGRGGAYTEAFF.

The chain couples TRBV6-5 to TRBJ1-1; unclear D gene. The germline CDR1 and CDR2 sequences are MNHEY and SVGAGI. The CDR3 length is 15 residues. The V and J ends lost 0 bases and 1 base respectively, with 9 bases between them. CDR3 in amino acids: CASSYSSSANTEAFF. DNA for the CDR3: TGTGCCAGCAGTTACTCGTCTTCAGCGAACACTGAAGCTTTCTTT.

The CDR3 DNA reads TGTGCCAGCAGTTTGTACACAGGGGCCCTCTATGGCTACACCTTC. This encodes CASSLYTGALYGYTF. The chain recombines TRBV28 with TRBJ1-2, with TRBD1 identical over 7 bases. Looked up from germline, CDR1 is MDHEN and CDR2 is SYDVKM. The trim removed 3 bases at V and 4 bases at J, leaving 8 bases unmatched. CDR3 length: 15 amino acids.

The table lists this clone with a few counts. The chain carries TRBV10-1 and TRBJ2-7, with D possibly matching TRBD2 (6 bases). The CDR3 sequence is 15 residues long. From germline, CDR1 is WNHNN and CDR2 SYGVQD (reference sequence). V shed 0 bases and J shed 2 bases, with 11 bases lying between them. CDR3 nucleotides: TGCGCCAGCAGTGAGTCGCGGGGCCATACCTACGAGCAGTACTTC. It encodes CASSESRGHTYEQYF.

The chain's CDR3 is CASSPGAAGAGETQYF. CDR3 coding DNA: TGTGCCAGTAGCCCTGGGGCAGCGGGAGCGGGCGAGACCCAGTACTTC. This sequence joins TRBV19 and TRBJ2-5; 8 bases align to TRBD2. CDR1 LNHDA and CDR2 SQIVND come from the germline V gene (reference sequence). Trimming cost V 6 bases and J 5 bases; bases outside gene matches: 14. The length of the CDR3 is 16 residues.

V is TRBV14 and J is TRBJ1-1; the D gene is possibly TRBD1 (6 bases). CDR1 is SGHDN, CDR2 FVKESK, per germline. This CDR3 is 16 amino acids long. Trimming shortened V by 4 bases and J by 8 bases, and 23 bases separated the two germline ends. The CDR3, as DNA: TGTGCCAGCAGCCCCTGGGCTACAGGGTTACGACCCGAAGCTTTCTTT. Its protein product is CASSPWATGLRPEAFF.

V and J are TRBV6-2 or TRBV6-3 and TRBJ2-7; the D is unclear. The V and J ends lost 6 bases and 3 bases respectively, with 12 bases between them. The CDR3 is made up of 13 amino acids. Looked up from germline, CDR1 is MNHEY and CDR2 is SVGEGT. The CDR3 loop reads CASSETGYYEQYF. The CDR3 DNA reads TGTGCCAGCAGCGAAACGGGCTACTACGAGCAGTACTTC.

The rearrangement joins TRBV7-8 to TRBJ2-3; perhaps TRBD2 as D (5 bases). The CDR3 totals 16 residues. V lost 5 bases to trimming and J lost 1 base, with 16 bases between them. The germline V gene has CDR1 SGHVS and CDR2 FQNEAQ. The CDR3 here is CASSRGIGGGTDTQYF. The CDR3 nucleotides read TGTGCCAGCAGCCGAGGGATCGGAGGTGGCACAGATACGCAGTATTTT.

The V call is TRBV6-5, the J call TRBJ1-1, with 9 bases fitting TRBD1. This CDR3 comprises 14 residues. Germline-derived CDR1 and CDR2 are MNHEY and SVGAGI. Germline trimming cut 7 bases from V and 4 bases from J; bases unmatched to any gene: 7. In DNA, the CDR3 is TGTGCCAGCACGGGACAGGGTTTAGGCACTGAAGCTTTCTTT. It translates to CASTGQGLGTEAFF.

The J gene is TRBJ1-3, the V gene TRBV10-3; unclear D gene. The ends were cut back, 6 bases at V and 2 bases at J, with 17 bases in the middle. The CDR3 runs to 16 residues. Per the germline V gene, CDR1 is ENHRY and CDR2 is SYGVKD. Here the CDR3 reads CAISPRGGLAGNTIYF. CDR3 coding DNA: TGTGCCATCAGCCCGCGGGGAGGGTTGGCTGGAAACACCATATATTTT.

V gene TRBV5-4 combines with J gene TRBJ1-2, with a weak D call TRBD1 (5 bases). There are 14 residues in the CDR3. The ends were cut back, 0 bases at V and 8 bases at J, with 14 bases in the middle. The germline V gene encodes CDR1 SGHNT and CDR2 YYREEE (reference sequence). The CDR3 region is CASSLVGDKHGYTF. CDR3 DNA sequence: TGTGCCAGCAGCTTGGTAGGGGATAAACACGGCTACACCTTC.

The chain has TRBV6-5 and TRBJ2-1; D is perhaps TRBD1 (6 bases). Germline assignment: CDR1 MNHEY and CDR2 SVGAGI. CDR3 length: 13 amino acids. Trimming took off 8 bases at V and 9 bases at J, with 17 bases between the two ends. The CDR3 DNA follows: TGTGCCAGCTTCATTGGGGGCGGATCTGAGCAGTTCTTC. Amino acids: CASFIGGGSEQFF.

The CDR3 reads CATSVLGTGELFF. The CDR3 nucleotides are TGTGCCACCAGTGTCCTGGGGACCGGGGAGCTGTTTTTT. The chain carries TRBV24-1 and TRBJ2-2; unclear D gene. Per the germline V gene, CDR1 is KGHDR and CDR2 is SFDVKD. V was cut by 5 bases and J by 5 bases, with 8 bases left in between. The CDR3 is 13 residues long.

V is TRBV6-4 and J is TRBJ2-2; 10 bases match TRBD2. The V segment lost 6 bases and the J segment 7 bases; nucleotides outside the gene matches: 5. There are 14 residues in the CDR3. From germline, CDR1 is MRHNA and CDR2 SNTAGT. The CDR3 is CASRGTSDFGELFF. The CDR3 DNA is TGTGCCAGCAGAGGGACTAGCGACTTCGGGGAGCTGTTTTTT.

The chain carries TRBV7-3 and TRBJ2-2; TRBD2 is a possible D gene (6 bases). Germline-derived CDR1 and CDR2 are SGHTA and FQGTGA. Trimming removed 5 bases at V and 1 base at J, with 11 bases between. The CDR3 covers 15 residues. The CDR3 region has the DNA TGTGCCAGCAGCCGGAGGAGGGGGAACACCGGGGAGCTGTTTTTT. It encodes CASSRRRGNTGELFF. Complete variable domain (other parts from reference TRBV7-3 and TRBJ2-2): GAGVSQTPSNKVTEKGKYVELRCDPISGHTALYWYRQSLGQGPEFLIYFQGTGAADDSGLPNDRFFAVRPEGSVSTLKIQRTERGDSAVYLCASSRRRGNTGELFFGEGSRLTVL.

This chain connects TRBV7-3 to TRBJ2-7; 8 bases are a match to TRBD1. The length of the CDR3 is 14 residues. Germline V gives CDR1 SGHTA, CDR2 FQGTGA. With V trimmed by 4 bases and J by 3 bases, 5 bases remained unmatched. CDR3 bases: TGTGCCAGCAGCTACAACGGACAGGGCTACGAGCAGTACTTC. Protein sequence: CASSYNGQGYEQYF.

The DNA for the CDR3 is TGTGCCAGCAGTCAGGCCGGTTACATTCAGTACTTC. Encoded protein: CASSQAGYIQYF. The rearrangement links TRBV12-3 or TRBV12-4 to TRBJ2-4; D gene uncertain. CDR3 length: 12 amino acids. The V gene lost 5 bases and the J gene lost 8 bases, with 10 bases spanning the gap.

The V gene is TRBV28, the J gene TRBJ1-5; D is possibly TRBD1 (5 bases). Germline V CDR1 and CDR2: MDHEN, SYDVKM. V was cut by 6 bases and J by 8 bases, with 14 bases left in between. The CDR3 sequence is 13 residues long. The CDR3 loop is CASSRGRAKPQHF. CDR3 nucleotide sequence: TGTGCCAGCAGCCGGGGACGGGCCAAGCCCCAGCATTTT.

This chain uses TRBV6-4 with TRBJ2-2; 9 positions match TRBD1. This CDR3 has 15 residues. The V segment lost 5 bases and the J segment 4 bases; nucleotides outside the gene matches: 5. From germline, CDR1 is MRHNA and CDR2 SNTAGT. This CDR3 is CASSPGTGSTGELFF. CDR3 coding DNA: TGTGCCAGCAGTCCCGGGACAGGGAGCACCGGGGAGCTGTTTTTT.

The CDR3: CASSLGQAATNEKLFF. DNA for the CDR3: TGTGCCAGCAGCTTAGGGCAGGCTGCAACTAATGAAAAACTGTTTTTT. V gene TRBV7-9 combines with J gene TRBJ1-4; no clear D gene. The V gene's germline CDR1 is SEHNR and CDR2 FQNEAQ (reference sequence). V lost 1 base and J lost 0, with 9 bases in between. The CDR3 extends over 16 amino acids.